This T cell receptor (beta chain) stems from a study of blood T cell repertoires in COVID-19. Study overall: There were acute and convalescent COVID-19 samples, and they came from the United States, Italy and Spain.

This clone came up once. Per the germline V gene, CDR1 is SGDLS and CDR2 is YYNGEE. V was pared by 2 bases and J by 0 bases, with 0 bases of the junction left unmatched. This CDR3 comprises 14 residues. Method: immunoSEQ multiplex PCR; TCRdb's copy keeps in-frame clones and lacks some. The sample contains some 210,000 clones, 81% of which appear only once. This sequence joins TRBV9 and TRBJ2-3; 7 nucleotides align to TRBD2. The sequencing sample was made of PBMCs or T cells enriched from blood (not recorded which). The sequence was obtained from a woman aged 45-59 years with acute COVID-19. CDR3 sequence: CASSVGGSTDTQYF. CDR3 DNA sequence: TGTGCCAGCAGCGTGGGGGGGAGCACAGATACGCAGTATTTT.